This is a list of T cell receptor beta chains from one sample in a study of T cells in localized non-small cell lung cancer. Repertoires were generated with immunoSEQ multiplex PCR, while TCRdb's copy carries only in-frame clones and drops some. The sample carries 6,000 or so clones, 40% to 45% recorded once. The sample consisted of lung tumor tissue, taken before any cancer treatment. The receptor set was obtained from a woman aged 35 to 70 with stage II squamous cell lung carcinoma. Each CDR3 is given with its conserved first and last residue. The D gene is left open where the match is weak. The size entry is marked missing in some rows and otherwise reads once, few, many or a size class.

v_call	clone_size	d_call	j_call	cdr3_aa	cdr3_nt
TRBV6-8	few	.	TRBJ2-3	CASSSLSAGVDTQYF	TGTGCCAGCAGTTCATTATCTGCCGGGGTAGATACGCAGTATTTT
TRBV18	.	.	TRBJ1-1	CASSPPVRTEAFF	TGTGCCAGCTCACCACCGGTCCGGACTGAAGCTTTCTTT
TRBV19	medium-sized	.	TRBJ2-3	CASSAGVADTQYF	TGTGCCAGTAGCGCTGGGGTCGCGGATACGCAGTATTTT
TRBV5-1	few	TRBD1	TRBJ2-3	CASSLAVRGPDTQYF	TGCGCCAGCAGCTTGGCAGTCAGGGGGCCCGATACGCAGTATTTT
TRBV6-8	.	.	TRBJ2-3	CASSALGSGSTDTQYF	TGTGCCAGCAGTGCCCTGGGAAGCGGAAGCACAGATACGCAGTATTTT
TRBV19	few	.	TRBJ2-2	CASSMGPPGTGELFF	TGTGCCAGTAGTATGGGACCGCCGGGGACCGGGGAGCTGTTTTTT
TRBV18	.	TRBD1	TRBJ1-3	CASSPRGQDGNTIYF	TGTGCCAGCTCACCCAGGGGACAGGATGGAAACACCATATATTTT
TRBV18	.	.	TRBJ2-5	CASSPAGETQYF	TGTGCCAGCTCACCAGCGGGAGAGACCCAGTACTTC
TRBV28	.	TRBD1	TRBJ2-6	CASSSTLDRATYSGANVLTF	TGTGCCAGCAGTTCCACCCTCGACAGGGCCACTTACTCTGGGGCCAACGTCCTAACTTTC
TRBV11-3	.	TRBD2	TRBJ2-1	CASSFSGKYNEQFF	TGTGCCAGCAGCTTTAGCGGGAAGTACAATGAGCAGTTCTTC
TRBV19	.	.	TRBJ1-5	CASSVSGNNQPQHF	TGTGCCAGTAGTGTTTCAGGGAACAATCAGCCCCAGCATTTT
TRBV6-8	.	TRBD2	TRBJ2-1	CVSSFGLAGGDNEQFF	TGTGTCAGCAGTTTCGGACTAGCGGGAGGGGACAATGAGCAGTTCTTC
TRBV15	.	TRBD1	TRBJ2-6	CATSPRDRVIAGANVLTF	TGTGCCACCAGCCCCCGGGACAGGGTGATCGCTGGGGCCAACGTCCTGACTTTC
TRBV30	.	.	TRBJ2-1	CAWSGMGKQFF	TGTGCCTGGAGTGGGATGGGGAAGCAGTTCTTC
TRBV6-8	few	TRBD1	TRBJ1-6	CASSYRGTGSKSPLHF	TGTGCCAGCAGTTACCGCGGGACAGGGTCGAAATCACCCCTCCACTTT
TRBV10-2	.	TRBD1	TRBJ1-1	CASSVVTGKGEAFF	TGCGCCAGCTCGGTCGTGACAGGGAAAGGGGAAGCTTTCTTT
TRBV14	.	.	TRBJ1-1	CASSQRMVGTEAFF	TGTGCCAGCAGCCAAAGAATGGTCGGCACTGAAGCTTTCTTT
TRBV12-2	.	.	TRBJ1-5	CASRFGTANRPQHF	TGTGCAAGTCGCTTCGGGACAGCTAATCGTCCCCAGCATTTT
TRBV10-2	.	.	TRBJ2-7	CASSESWHGSYEQYF	TGCGCCAGCAGTGAGTCGTGGCACGGATCCTACGAGCAGTACTTC
TRBV5-1	few	TRBD2	TRBJ2-1	CASSLGPSGRNNEQFF	TGCGCCAGCAGCTTGGGTCCTAGCGGGAGAAACAATGAGCAGTTCTTC
TRBV11-3	.	TRBD1	TRBJ1-3	CASSLTGSGNTIYF	TGTGCCAGCAGCTTGACAGGGTCTGGAAACACCATATATTTT
TRBV11-3	.	.	TRBJ2-1	CASIKRPGSYNEQFF	TGTGCCAGCATCAAGAGACCGGGCTCCTACAATGAGCAGTTCTTC
TRBV5-5	few	.	TRBJ2-2	CASSLWVGAPTGELFF	TGTGCCAGCAGCTTGTGGGTGGGGGCACCCACCGGGGAGCTGTTTTTT
TRBV28	.	TRBD1	TRBJ1-4	CASSSPGDRGNEKLFF	TGTGCCAGCAGTTCGCCGGGGGACAGGGGGAATGAAAAACTGTTTTTT
TRBV18	.	.	TRBJ1-3	CASSPPGGSGNTIYF	TGTGCCAGCTCACCACCAGGGGGCTCTGGAAACACCATATATTTT
TRBV6-8	.	TRBD1	TRBJ2-7	CASRKAGGYEQYF	TGTGCCAGCCGCAAAGCAGGGGGCTACGAGCAGTACTTC
TRBV19	.	TRBD1	TRBJ1-1	CASSTRGQGFGEAFF	TGTGCCAGTAGTACCCGTGGACAGGGATTCGGTGAAGCTTTCTTT
TRBV19	.	TRBD1	TRBJ1-6	CASRDRGGSPLHF	TGTGCCAGTAGGGACAGGGGGGGCTCACCCCTCCACTTT
TRBV16	.	TRBD2	TRBJ2-1	CASSQYSGVNNEQFF	TGTGCCAGCAGCCAATACAGCGGGGTTAACAATGAGCAGTTCTTC
TRBV9	.	TRBD1	TRBJ1-1	CASIGMRDSQAFF	TGTGCCAGCATCGGCATGAGGGACAGCCAAGCTTTCTTT
TRBV11-3	medium-sized	.	TRBJ2-3	CASSPSWGTDTQYF	TGTGCCAGCAGCCCCTCTTGGGGCACAGATACGCAGTATTTT
TRBV28	.	.	TRBJ2-2	CASTPWAGELFF	TGTGCCAGCACCCCTTGGGCCGGGGAGCTGTTTTTT
TRBV30	.	.	TRBJ1-3	CAWKGVGNTIYF	TGTGCCTGGAAGGGCGTTGGAAACACCATATATTTT
TRBV19	large	TRBD1	TRBJ1-4	CASGQGVNEKLFF	TGTGCCAGTGGACAGGGAGTTAATGAAAAACTGTTTTTT
TRBV19	.	.	TRBJ1-2	CATQGDRGYTF	TGTGCCACTCAGGGAGATAGGGGCTACACCTTC
TRBV11-3	.	.	TRBJ2-7	CASRKQGKGDEQYF	TGTGCCAGCAGGAAACAGGGAAAAGGCGACGAGCAGTACTTC
TRBV9	.	.	TRBJ1-1	CASSSSSQPNTEAFF	TGTGCCAGCAGCTCAAGCTCTCAACCGAACACTGAAGCTTTCTTT
TRBV19	.	.	TRBJ2-1	CASRLNNEQFF	TGTGCCAGTAGACTCAACAATGAGCAGTTCTTC
TRBV10-2	.	.	TRBJ1-1	CASRLGMNTEAFF	TGCGCCAGCAGGCTAGGTATGAACACTGAAGCTTTCTTT
TRBV9	.	.	TRBJ1-1	CASSVASPGTEAFF	TGTGCCAGCAGCGTAGCTTCCCCGGGGACTGAAGCTTTCTTT
TRBV19	.	.	TRBJ1-2	CASSAFDRGYGYTF	TGTGCCAGTAGTGCCTTTGACAGAGGTTATGGCTACACCTTC
TRBV28	once	TRBD1	TRBJ1-2	CASSSSPGTGQYPYGYTF	TGTGCCAGCAGTTCTTCCCCGGGGACAGGGCAATACCCTTATGGCTACACCTTC
TRBV19	.	TRBD1	TRBJ1-5	CASSNNRGSNQPQHF	TGTGCCAGTAGTAATAACAGGGGGAGCAATCAGCCCCAGCATTTT
TRBV11-3	.	.	TRBJ1-5	CASSTRGTGDLGPQHF	TGTGCCAGCAGCACCCGCGGCACAGGCGATCTCGGACCCCAGCATTTT